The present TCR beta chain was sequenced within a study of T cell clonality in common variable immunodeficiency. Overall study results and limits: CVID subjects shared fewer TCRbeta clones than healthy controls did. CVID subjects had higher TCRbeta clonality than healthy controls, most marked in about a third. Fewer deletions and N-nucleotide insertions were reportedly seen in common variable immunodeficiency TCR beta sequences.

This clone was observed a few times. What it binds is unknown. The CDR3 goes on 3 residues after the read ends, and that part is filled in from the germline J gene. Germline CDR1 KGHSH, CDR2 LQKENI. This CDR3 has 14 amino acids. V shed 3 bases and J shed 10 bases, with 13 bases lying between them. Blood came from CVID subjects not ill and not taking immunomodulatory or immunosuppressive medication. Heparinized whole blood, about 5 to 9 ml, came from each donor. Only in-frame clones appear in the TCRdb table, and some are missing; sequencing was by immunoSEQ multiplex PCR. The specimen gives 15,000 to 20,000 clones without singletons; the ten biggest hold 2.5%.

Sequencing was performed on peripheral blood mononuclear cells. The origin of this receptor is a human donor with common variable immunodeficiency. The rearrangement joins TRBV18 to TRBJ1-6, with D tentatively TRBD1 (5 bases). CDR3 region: CASSPQGLGSPLHF. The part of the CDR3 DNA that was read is TGTGCCAGCTCACCGCAGGGCCTAGGGTCACCC.